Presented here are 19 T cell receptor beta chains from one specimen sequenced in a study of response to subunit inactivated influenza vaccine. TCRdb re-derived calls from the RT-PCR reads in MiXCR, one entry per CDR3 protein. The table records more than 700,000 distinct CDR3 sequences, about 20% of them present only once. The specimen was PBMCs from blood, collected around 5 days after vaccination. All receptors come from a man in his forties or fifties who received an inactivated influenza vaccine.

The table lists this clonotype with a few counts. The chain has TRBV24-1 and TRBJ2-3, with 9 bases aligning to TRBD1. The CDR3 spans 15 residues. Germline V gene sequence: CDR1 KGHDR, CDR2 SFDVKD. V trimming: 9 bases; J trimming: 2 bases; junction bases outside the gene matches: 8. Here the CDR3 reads CATATRDRDTDTQYF. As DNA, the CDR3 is TGTGCCACCGCGACCCGGGACAGGGACACAGATACGCAGTATTTT.

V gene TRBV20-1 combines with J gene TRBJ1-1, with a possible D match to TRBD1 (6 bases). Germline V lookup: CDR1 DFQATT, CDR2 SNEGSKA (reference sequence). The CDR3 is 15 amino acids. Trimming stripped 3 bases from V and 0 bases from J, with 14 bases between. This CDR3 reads CSARPLQGLNTEAFF. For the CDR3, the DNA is TGCAGTGCTAGGCCCTTACAGGGCCTGAACACTGAAGCTTTCTTT.

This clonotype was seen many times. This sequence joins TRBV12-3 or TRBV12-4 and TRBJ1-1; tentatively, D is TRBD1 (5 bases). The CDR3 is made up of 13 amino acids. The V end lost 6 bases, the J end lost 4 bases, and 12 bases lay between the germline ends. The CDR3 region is CASSLGRGTEAFF. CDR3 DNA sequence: TGTGCCAGCAGCCTAGGGAGGGGCACTGAAGCTTTCTTT.

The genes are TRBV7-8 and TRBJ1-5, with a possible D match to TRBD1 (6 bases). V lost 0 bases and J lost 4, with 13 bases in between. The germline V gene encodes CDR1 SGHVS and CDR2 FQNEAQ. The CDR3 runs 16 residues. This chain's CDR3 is CASSLARWGANQPQHF. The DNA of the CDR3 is TGTGCCAGCAGCTTAGCCCGGTGGGGGGCAAATCAGCCCCAGCATTTT. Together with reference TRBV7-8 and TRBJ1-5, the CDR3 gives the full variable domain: GAGVSQSPRYKVAKRGQDVALRCDPISGHVSLFWYQQALGQGPEFLTYFQNEAQLDKSGLPSDRFFAERPEGSVSTLKIQRTQQEDSAVYLCASSLARWGANQPQHFGDGTRLSIL.

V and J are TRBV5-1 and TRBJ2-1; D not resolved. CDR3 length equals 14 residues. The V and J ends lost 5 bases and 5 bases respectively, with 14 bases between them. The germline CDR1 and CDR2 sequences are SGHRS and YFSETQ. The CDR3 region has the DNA TGCGCCAGCAGACCGATCCCGGGTGACAATGAGCAGTTCTTC. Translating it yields CASRPIPGDNEQFF.

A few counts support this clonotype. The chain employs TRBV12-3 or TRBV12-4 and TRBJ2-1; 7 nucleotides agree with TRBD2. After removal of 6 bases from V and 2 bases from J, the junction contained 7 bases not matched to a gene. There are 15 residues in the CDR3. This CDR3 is CASRALASTYNEQFF. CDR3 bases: TGTGCCAGCAGAGCACTAGCGTCAACCTACAATGAGCAGTTCTTC.

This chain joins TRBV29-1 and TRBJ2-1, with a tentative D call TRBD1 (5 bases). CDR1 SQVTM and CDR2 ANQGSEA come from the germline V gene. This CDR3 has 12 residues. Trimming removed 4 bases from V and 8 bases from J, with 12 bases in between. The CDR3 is CSVGTGLDEQFF. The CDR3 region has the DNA TGCAGCGTTGGTACAGGTTTGGATGAGCAGTTCTTC.

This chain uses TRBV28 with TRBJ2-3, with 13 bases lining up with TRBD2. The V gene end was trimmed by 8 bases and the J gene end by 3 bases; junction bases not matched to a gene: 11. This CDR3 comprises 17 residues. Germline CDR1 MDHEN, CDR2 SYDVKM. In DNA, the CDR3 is TGTGCCAGCCATCCACCGGGACTAGCGGGACAAACAGATACGCAGTATTTT. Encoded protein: CASHPPGLAGQTDTQYF.

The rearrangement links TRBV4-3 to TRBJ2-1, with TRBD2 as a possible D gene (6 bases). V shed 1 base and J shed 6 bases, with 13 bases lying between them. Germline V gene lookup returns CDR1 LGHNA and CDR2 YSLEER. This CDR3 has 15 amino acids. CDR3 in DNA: TGCGCCAGCAGCCAAGGGAGGGGAGTGATCAATGAGCAGTTCTTC. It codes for CASSQGRGVINEQFF.

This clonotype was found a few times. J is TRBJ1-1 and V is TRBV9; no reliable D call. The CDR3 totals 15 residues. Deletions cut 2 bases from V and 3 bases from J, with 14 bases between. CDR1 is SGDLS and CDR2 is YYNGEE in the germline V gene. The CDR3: CASSVVEVGDTEAFF. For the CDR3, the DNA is TGTGCCAGCAGCGTGGTCGAGGTTGGGGACACTGAAGCTTTCTTT.

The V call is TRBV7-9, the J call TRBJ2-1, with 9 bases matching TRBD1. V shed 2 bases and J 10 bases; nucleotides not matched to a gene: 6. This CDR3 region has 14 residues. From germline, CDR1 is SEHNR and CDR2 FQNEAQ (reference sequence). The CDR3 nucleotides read TGTGCCAGCAGCTTACCCGGACAGGGGACCGAGCAGTTCTTC. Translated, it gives CASSLPGQGTEQFF.

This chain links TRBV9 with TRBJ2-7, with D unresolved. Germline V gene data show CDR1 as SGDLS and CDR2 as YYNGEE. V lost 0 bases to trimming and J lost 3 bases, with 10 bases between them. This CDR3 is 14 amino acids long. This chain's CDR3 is CASSVDGVGYEQYF. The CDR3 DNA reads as TGTGCCAGCAGCGTAGATGGCGTCGGCTACGAGCAGTACTTC.

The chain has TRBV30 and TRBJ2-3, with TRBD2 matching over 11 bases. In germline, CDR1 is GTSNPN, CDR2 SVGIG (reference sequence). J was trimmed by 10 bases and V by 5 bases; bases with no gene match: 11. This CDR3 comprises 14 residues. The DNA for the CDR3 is TGTGCCTGGGGGACTAGCGGAGCCCCACTTGCGCAGTATTTT. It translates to CAWGTSGAPLAQYF.

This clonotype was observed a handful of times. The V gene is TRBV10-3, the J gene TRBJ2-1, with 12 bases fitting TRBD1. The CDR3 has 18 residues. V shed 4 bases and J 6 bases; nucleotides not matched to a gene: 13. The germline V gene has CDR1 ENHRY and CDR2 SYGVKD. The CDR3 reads CAISGRLMRDRGPNEQFF. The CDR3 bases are TGTGCCATCAGTGGTAGATTAATGCGGGACAGGGGGCCCAATGAGCAGTTCTTC.

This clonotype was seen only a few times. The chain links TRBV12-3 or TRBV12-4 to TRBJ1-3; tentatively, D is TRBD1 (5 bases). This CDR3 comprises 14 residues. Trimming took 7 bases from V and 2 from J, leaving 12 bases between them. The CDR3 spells CASNYGGTGNTIYF. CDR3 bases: TGTGCCAGCAACTACGGGGGGACTGGAAACACCATATATTTT.

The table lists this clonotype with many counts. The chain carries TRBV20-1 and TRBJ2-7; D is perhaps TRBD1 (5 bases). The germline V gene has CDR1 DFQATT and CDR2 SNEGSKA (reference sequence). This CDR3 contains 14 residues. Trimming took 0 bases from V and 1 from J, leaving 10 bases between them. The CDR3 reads CSARDQGRSYEQYF. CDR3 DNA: TGCAGTGCTAGAGATCAGGGCAGGTCCTACGAGCAGTACTTC.

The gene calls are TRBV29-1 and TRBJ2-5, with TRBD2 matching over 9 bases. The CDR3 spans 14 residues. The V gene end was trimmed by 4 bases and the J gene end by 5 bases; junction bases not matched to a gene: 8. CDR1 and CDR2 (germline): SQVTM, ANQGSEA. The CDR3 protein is CSVVRRGGLETQYF. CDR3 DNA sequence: TGCAGCGTTGTACGGCGGGGGGGCCTGGAGACCCAGTACTTC.

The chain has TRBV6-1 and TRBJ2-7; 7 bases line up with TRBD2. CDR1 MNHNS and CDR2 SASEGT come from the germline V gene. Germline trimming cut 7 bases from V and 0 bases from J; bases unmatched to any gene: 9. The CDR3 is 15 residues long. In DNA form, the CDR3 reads TGTGCCAGCAACAGACGGGGACTAAGCTCCTACGAGCAGTACTTC. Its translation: CASNRRGLSSYEQYF.

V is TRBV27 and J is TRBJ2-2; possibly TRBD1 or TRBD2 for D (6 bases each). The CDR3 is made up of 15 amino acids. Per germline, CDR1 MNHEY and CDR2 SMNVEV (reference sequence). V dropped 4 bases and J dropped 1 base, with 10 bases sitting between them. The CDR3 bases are TGTGCCAGCAGTTCCGGGGGCAGGAACACCGGGGAGCTGTTTTTT. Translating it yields CASSSGGRNTGELFF.